A single sample is the source of the 20 T cell receptor beta chains below, sequenced in a study of T cell repertoires in cytomegalovirus infection. Their specific antigens are unknown. TCRdb analysed the reads with MiXCR anew, one entry per CDR3 protein. The table shows about 110,000 distinct CDR3 sequences, with 30% occurring only once. The specimen was CD8+ T cells from cultured PBMCs, collected from culture after CMV antigen stimulation. The origin of the receptors is a human donor in good health (CMV status not recorded). Some clones in this sample may be carry-over from other donors' samples.

This clonotype was found many times. The gene calls are TRBV6-6 and TRBJ2-7; 7 bases are shared with TRBD1. V dropped 3 bases and J dropped 6; count of bases not matched to a gene: 5. Germline CDR1 reads MNHNY; CDR2 reads SVGAGI (reference sequence). CDR3 length equals 13 residues. Here the CDR3 DNA reads TGTGCCAGCAGTTATACATCAGGGGGCGAGCAGTACTTC. Its protein product is CASSYTSGGEQYF.

In this sample, this clonotype turned up a few times. The CDR3, as DNA: TGTGCCAGCAGGTCCGGTGGGGAAAAACTGTTTTTT. It is translated as CASRSGGEKLFF. The chain joins TRBV7-9 to TRBJ1-4; D gene unclear. The V and J ends lost 6 bases and 8 bases respectively, with 10 bases between them. This CDR3 is built from 12 residues. Germline CDR1 reads SEHNR; CDR2 reads FQNEAQ (reference sequence).

This clonotype was found a few times. The CDR3 DNA sequence: TGTGCCAGCAGTCTGGGTGTCGGGGGGAGGACTGAAGCTTTCTTT. This sequence encodes CASSLGVGGRTEAFF. The chain combines TRBV12-3 or TRBV12-4 with TRBJ1-1; possible D gene TRBD1, 5 bases. The CDR3 totals 15 residues. The V gene lost 5 bases and the J gene lost 5 bases, with 18 bases spanning the gap.

With respect to this clonotype: A junction end diverges from the germline sequence, so it may reflect a read error. The chain has TRBV7-2 and TRBJ2-1; TRBD2 is a possible D gene (5 bases). Germline-derived CDR1 and CDR2 are SGHTA and FQGNSA. CDR3 length: 14 amino acids. The CDR3, as DNA: TGTGTCAGCAGCTTACCAGGACTTTACAATGAGCAGTTCTTC. Encoded protein: CVSSLPGLYNEQFF.

Many counts were recorded for this clonotype. V is TRBV27 and J is TRBJ2-7; D is uncertain. In germline, CDR1 is MNHEY, CDR2 SMNVEV (reference sequence). Trimming stripped 2 bases from V and 1 base from J, with 6 bases between. The CDR3 covers 13 residues. The CDR3 bases are TGTGCCAGCAGTTTACAGAGATCCTACGAGCAGTACTTC. It translates to CASSLQRSYEQYF.

This clonotype was counted between two and nine times. The chain employs TRBV25-1 and TRBJ1-1; D uncertain. The CDR3 spans 12 residues. Germline loops: CDR1 MGHDK, CDR2 SYGVNS. V lost 7 bases, J lost 1 base, and 7 bases lay in between. CDR3 sequence reads: CASTPGNTEAFF. CDR3 in DNA: TGTGCCAGCACACCAGGGAACACTGAAGCTTTCTTT.

The chain recombines TRBV4-2 with TRBJ1-1; D not certain. Germline CDR1 and CDR2: LGHNA and YNFKEQ. Trimming removed 0 bases at V and 4 bases at J, with 15 bases between. The CDR3 totals 16 residues. CDR3 region: CASSQESASRATEAFF. CDR3 sequence (DNA): TGTGCCAGCAGCCAAGAATCGGCTTCGAGGGCCACTGAAGCTTTCTTT.

V is TRBV6-1 and J is TRBJ1-5, with TRBD1 matching 8 bases. CDR3 length equals 16 residues. Trimming removed 3 bases from V and 4 bases from J; junction bases left unmatched: 8. The germline V gene has CDR1 MNHNS and CDR2 SASEGT. CDR3 in amino acids: CASSDINRGKNQPQHF. CDR3 in DNA: TGTGCCAGCAGTGATATAAACAGGGGGAAGAATCAGCCCCAGCATTTT.

This clonotype was found a few times. The chain carries TRBV20-1 and TRBJ2-1; D unresolved. CDR3 size: 12 residues. Trimming pared 0 bases from V and 3 bases from J, leaving 3 bases between. CDR1 and CDR2 from the germline V gene are DFQATT and SNEGSKA (reference sequence). The CDR3 spells CSARDGYNEQFF. The CDR3, as DNA: TGCAGTGCTAGAGATGGCTACAATGAGCAGTTCTTC.

The V and J genes are TRBV7-6 and TRBJ2-2; possible D gene TRBD1, 6 bases. The ends were cut back, 3 bases at V and 3 bases at J, with 14 bases in the middle. Germline V gene sequence: CDR1 SGHVS, CDR2 FNYEAQ. The CDR3 runs 16 residues. CDR3: CASSLDSPNYTGELFF. The CDR3 nucleotides read TGTGCCAGCAGCTTGGACAGCCCCAATTACACCGGGGAGCTGTTTTTT.

This clonotype appeared many times. The chain uses TRBV7-8 and TRBJ2-5; 9 bases are a match to TRBD2. CDR1 SGHVS and CDR2 FQNEAQ come from the germline V gene. The CDR3 consists of 15 residues. The V segment lost 5 bases and the J segment 2 bases; nucleotides outside the gene matches: 6. The CDR3 is CASSPLAGAQETQYF. The CDR3 DNA reads TGTGCCAGCAGCCCCTTAGCGGGGGCACAAGAGACCCAGTACTTC.

This clonotype has just a few counts. The rearrangement uses TRBV29-1 and TRBJ1-2, with 11 bases lining up with TRBD1. J lost 7 bases, V lost 5 bases, and 12 bases had no gene match. Germline V lookup: CDR1 SQVTM, CDR2 ANQGSEA. The CDR3 is 15 amino acids. As DNA, the CDR3 is TGCAGCGTTCTTTTATGGGACAGGGGGGACGGTGGCTACACCTTC. Translated: CSVLLWDRGDGGYTF.

Only a few counts were recorded for this clonotype. This chain uses TRBV4-1 with TRBJ2-7; D is perhaps TRBD1 (6 bases). This CDR3 comprises 15 residues. The germline V gene has CDR1 MGHRA and CDR2 YSYEKL. V was shortened by 0 bases and J by 0 bases, with 9 bases between the two germline ends. CDR3 amino acids: CASSQDRTVSYEQYF. CDR3 bases: TGCGCCAGCAGCCAAGATAGGACAGTCTCCTACGAGCAGTACTTC.

This clonotype was recorded many times. The chain couples TRBV5-6 to TRBJ1-2, with D possibly matching TRBD1 (6 bases). The length of the CDR3 is 14 residues. V was pared by 0 bases and J by 8 bases, with 14 bases between. Germline CDR1 and CDR2: SGHDT and YYEEEE. CDR3 region: CASSLGLGHRGYTF. CDR3 nucleotides: TGTGCCAGCAGCTTGGGCCTGGGACATCGGGGCTACACCTTC.

The V gene is TRBV27, the J gene TRBJ2-7; 7 nucleotides match TRBD1. The CDR3 runs to 15 residues. Unmatched junction bases numbered 18, after V lost 5 bases and J lost 11 bases. Germline V gene data show CDR1 as MNHEY and CDR2 as SMNVEV (reference sequence). Written as DNA, the CDR3 is TGTGCCAGCAGTGCCCGGGACAGAGGTACCTACGATGAGTACTTC. Residues: CASSARDRGTYDEYF.

This clonotype occurred a few times. The chain has TRBV27 and TRBJ2-1; 7 nucleotides line up with TRBD2. The CDR3 sequence is 14 residues long. CDR1 is MNHEY, CDR2 SMNVEV, per germline (reference sequence). Trimming at V came to 2 bases and at J to 7 bases, leaving 5 bases not matched to a gene. The CDR3 DNA reads TGTGCCAGCAGTTTAGCGGGGGAGAATAATGAGCAGTTCTTC. Protein sequence: CASSLAGENNEQFF.

This clonotype has a handful of counts. J is TRBJ1-1 and V is TRBV19; possibly TRBD1 for D (5 bases). The CDR3 is 14 amino acids. V lost 0 bases and J 3 bases, leaving 8 bases between the germline ends. Germline V gene sequence: CDR1 LNHDA, CDR2 SQIVND (reference sequence). The CDR3 region has the DNA TGTGCCAGTAGTATAGACGACAGCTACACTGAAGCTTTCTTT. Translating it yields CASSIDDSYTEAFF.

This clonotype was detected once. The V and J genes are TRBV4-3 and TRBJ1-3; tentative D call: TRBD1 (5 bases). The germline V gene has CDR1 LGHNA and CDR2 YSLEER. CDR3 length equals 16 residues. Trimming took 3 bases from V and 0 from J, leaving 12 bases between them. The CDR3 here is CASSHEGPNSGNTIYF. CDR3 DNA: TGCGCCAGCAGCCACGAGGGGCCCAACTCTGGAAACACCATATATTTT.

This clonotype was picked up many times. The chain recombines TRBV7-8 with TRBJ1-5; no clear D. There are 19 residues in the CDR3. With 2 bases removed from V and 0 bases from J, the gap between germline ends came to 20 bases. Germline V gene data show CDR1 as SGHVS and CDR2 as FQNEAQ. CDR3 loop: CASSLYAFPGILSNQPQHF. As DNA, the CDR3 is TGTGCCAGCAGCTTATACGCGTTCCCAGGCATTCTTAGCAATCAGCCCCAGCATTTT. Filled out from reference TRBV7-8 and TRBJ1-5, the complete variable domain reads GAGVSQSPRYKVAKRGQDVALRCDPISGHVSLFWYQQALGQGPEFLTYFQNEAQLDKSGLPSDRFFAERPEGSVSTLKIQRTQQEDSAVYLCASSLYAFPGILSNQPQHFGDGTRLSIL.

This clonotype was detected only a few times. J is TRBJ2-1 and V is TRBV10-3, with D tentatively TRBD1 (6 bases). Trimming took off 2 bases at V and 4 bases at J, with 12 bases between the two ends. The CDR3 has 15 amino acids. Germline CDR1 is ENHRY and CDR2 is SYGVKD. The CDR3 DNA reads as TGTGCCATCAGTGAGGGGCAGGGGCCTTACAATGAGCAGTTCTTC. This translates into CAISEGQGPYNEQFF.